Following are 30 T cell receptor beta chains from one sample sequenced in a study of T cells in Graves' hyperthyroidism and ophthalmopathy. RNA transcripts gave rise to amplified TCR beta CDR3 regions. Primed by the HTBI set, a first-round RT-PCR was run on the TCR CDR3. TCRdb reanalysed the multiplex PCR reads using MiXCR and keeps one entry per CDR3 protein. The sample includes about 690,000 distinct CDR3 sequences, approximately 15% seen only once; the top ten take roughly 15%. The sequencing sample was made of blood. Every receptor here comes from a man over 45 with Graves' hyperthyroidism.

On this clonotype: This may stem from a read error, because a much larger clone lies one nucleotide away. The rearrangement links TRBV10-2 to TRBJ2-1; D gene uncertain. This CDR3 is built from 15 residues. Per the germline V gene, CDR1 is WSHSY and CDR2 is SAAADI. CDR3: CASSESLSSYNEHFF. The CDR3 coding sequence is TGCGCCAGCAGTGAGTCGTTGAGCTCCTACAATGAGCATTTCTTC.

This clonotype turned up a few times. CDR3 loop: CSASHPDSSYEQYF. The CDR3 nucleotides are TGCAGTGCTAGTCACCCTGACAGCTCCTACGAGCAGTACTTC. J is TRBJ2-7 and V is TRBV20-1; TRBD1 might be the D (5 bases). The CDR3 spans 14 residues. V was cut by 3 bases and J by 0 bases, with 12 bases left in between. Germline loops: CDR1 DFQATT, CDR2 SNEGSKA (reference sequence).

This clonotype was detected many times. The rearrangement joins TRBV5-8 to TRBJ2-7; possible D gene TRBD1, 6 bases. The CDR3 extends over 15 amino acids. V lost 4 bases, J lost 3 bases, and 17 bases lay in between. Germline lookup yields CDR1 SGHTS and CDR2 YDEGEE. The CDR3 is CASSETGQSIYEQYF. The CDR3, as DNA: TGTGCCAGCAGCGAGACAGGTCAAAGCATCTACGAGCAGTACTTC.

This clonotype was observed a few times. This rearrangement joins TRBV6-6 to TRBJ1-5; TRBD1 agrees at 7 bases. This CDR3 is built from 14 residues. CDR1 and CDR2 from the germline V gene are MNHNY and SVGAGI (reference sequence). The V segment lost 2 bases and the J segment 6 bases; nucleotides outside the gene matches: 4. CDR3: CASSYRDSSQPQHF. The CDR3 DNA follows: TGTGCCAGCAGTTACCGGGACAGCTCTCAGCCCCAGCATTTT.

This clonotype was observed at least ten times. V usage is TRBV6-1 and J usage is TRBJ2-3; D unclear. CDR1 MNHNS and CDR2 SASEGT come from the germline V gene. Between the trimmed V and J ends, which lost 2 bases and 0 bases, there was a span of 6 bases. CDR3 length: 14 amino acids. Written as DNA, the CDR3 is TGTGCCAGCAGTGAACTCCACAGCACAGATACGCAGTATTTT. Translating gives CASSELHSTDTQYF.

This clonotype has ten or more counts. The rearrangement links TRBV2 to TRBJ2-7, with TRBD1 matching over 7 bases. Germline CDR1 and CDR2: SNHLY and FYNNEI. V gave up 1 base and J gave up 2 bases; unmatched junction bases: 5. CDR3 length equals 15 residues. This CDR3 is CASSEEQGWTYEQYF. The CDR3 bases are TGTGCCAGCAGTGAAGAACAGGGGTGGACCTACGAGCAGTACTTC.

This clonotype was found a few times. At one end, the junction sequence differs from germline, possibly due to a read error. The chain carries TRBV19 and TRBJ2-3; 12 bases line up with TRBD2. In germline, CDR1 is LNHDA, CDR2 SQIVND (reference sequence). The CDR3 extends over 18 amino acids. The CDR3 DNA sequence: TGTGCCGGTAGTATCCCTTCTCTAGCGGGAGGGTTGATAGATACGCAGTATTTT. Amino acids: CAGSIPSLAGGLIDTQYF.

The chain is built from TRBV3-1 and TRBJ1-2; D is unclear. V lost 3 bases and J 8 bases, leaving 16 bases between the germline ends. This CDR3 region has 14 residues. Germline CDR1 and CDR2: LGHDT and YNNKEL (reference sequence). For the CDR3, the DNA is TGTGCCAGCAGCCAGGAGCACAGCGGTTCGGGCTACACCTTC. The encoded protein is CASSQEHSGSGYTF.

In its sample, this clonotype was seen a few times. The rearrangement joins TRBV18 to TRBJ2-3, with 8 bases aligning to TRBD2. The junction had 3 bases not matched to a gene; V was cut back by 4 bases and J by 0 bases. This CDR3 comprises 15 residues. CDR1 is KGHSH and CDR2 is LQKENI in the germline V gene. For the CDR3, the DNA is TGTGCCAGCTCACGGGCTAGCGGGAGCACAGATACGCAGTATTTT. Translation: CASSRASGSTDTQYF.

This sequence joins TRBV20-1 and TRBJ2-3; D is ambiguous. V shed 0 bases and J shed 0 bases, with 4 bases lying between them. The V gene's germline CDR1 is DFQATT and CDR2 SNEGSKA (reference sequence). The CDR3 has 13 residues. Here the CDR3 reads CSAREASTDTQYF. In nucleotides, the CDR3 is TGCAGTGCTAGAGAAGCTAGCACAGATACGCAGTATTTT.

This clonotype was found many times. The chain couples TRBV2 to TRBJ1-4; D remains ambiguous. V lost 0 bases and J lost 7, with 12 bases in between. The length of the CDR3 is 15 residues. Germline assignment: CDR1 SNHLY and CDR2 FYNNEI. The CDR3 protein is CASSEAAAIGEKLFF. The CDR3, as DNA: TGTGCCAGCAGTGAAGCGGCGGCAATAGGTGAAAAACTGTTTTTT. Supplemented by reference TRBV2 and TRBJ1-4, the full variable domain reads EPEVTQTPSHQVTQMGQEVILRCVPISNHLYFYWYRQILGQKVEFLVSFYNNEISEKSEIFDDQFSVERPDGSNFTLKIRSTKLEDSAMYFCASSEAAAIGEKLFFGSGTQLSVL.

This rearrangement joins TRBV12-3 or TRBV12-4 to TRBJ1-1; D remains unclear. V was clipped by 6 bases and J by 11 bases, with 16 bases between them. This CDR3 spans 12 amino acids. The CDR3 DNA reads as TGTGCCAGCAGAACGATCCCGGGTGTTGCTTTCTTT. As protein: CASRTIPGVAFF.

This chain uses TRBV25-1 with TRBJ1-4, with D hard to call. The ends were cut back, 3 bases at V and 8 bases at J, with 7 bases in the middle. CDR1 is MGHDK and CDR2 is SYGVNS in the germline V gene. The CDR3 contains 12 residues. DNA of the CDR3: TGTGCCAGCAGTGAGGGATTCGAAAAACTGTTTTTT. Protein product: CASSEGFEKLFF.

V is TRBV28 and J is TRBJ2-3, with D possibly being TRBD2 (6 bases). This CDR3 comprises 16 residues. V was cut by 3 bases and J by 1 base, with 14 bases left in between. CDR1 is MDHEN, CDR2 SYDVKM, per germline. The CDR3 DNA is TGTGCCAGCAGTTTGACCCGGGGGAGCGGCACAGATACGCAGTATTTT. Translated: CASSLTRGSGTDTQYF.

This clonotype has a count of ten or more. V is TRBV28 and J is TRBJ2-1; possibly TRBD2 for D (6 bases). Between the trimmed V and J ends, which lost 5 bases and 8 bases, there was a span of 25 bases. Germline lookup yields CDR1 MDHEN and CDR2 SYDVKM. This CDR3 comprises 17 residues. The CDR3 sequence is CASSDNHAGLGEDEQFF. CDR3 DNA: TGTGCCAGCAGTGATAATCATGCGGGTTTAGGGGAGGATGAGCAGTTCTTC.

In regard to this clonotype: It may be a read error: a sequence one base away is much more abundant. This sequence joins TRBV28 and TRBJ1-2; a possible D gene is TRBD1 (5 bases). CDR1 MDHEN and CDR2 SYDVKM come from the germline V gene. This CDR3 has 14 amino acids. The CDR3 DNA is TGTGCCAGCAGCCTAGGGACGGGGAACTATGGCTACGCCTTC. This translates into CASSLGTGNYGYAF.

This clonotype was observed at least ten times. The CDR3 is CASSAGDGSTDTQYF. DNA for the CDR3: TGTGCCAGCAGCGCCGGGGACGGGTCCACAGATACGCAGTATTTT. The gene calls are TRBV9 and TRBJ2-3; either TRBD1 or TRBD2 may fit D (5 bases each). The V end lost 3 bases, the J end lost 2 bases, and 13 bases lay between the germline ends. This CDR3 region has 15 residues. Germline CDR1 is SGDLS and CDR2 is YYNGEE.

This clonotype has a handful of counts. This chain links TRBV27 with TRBJ2-2, with 10 bases lining up with TRBD1. CDR3 length equals 20 residues. CDR1 is MNHEY and CDR2 is SMNVEV in the germline V gene (reference sequence). J was trimmed by 4 bases and V by 2 bases; bases with no gene match: 16. The CDR3 loop is CASSLLAIPADRGFTGELFF. In DNA form, the CDR3 reads TGTGCCAGCAGTTTACTGGCAATTCCTGCGGACAGGGGGTTCACCGGGGAGCTGTTTTTT.

This clonotype was counted many times. The genes are TRBV12-3 or TRBV12-4 and TRBJ2-5, with 7 positions matching TRBD2. V lost 3 bases, J lost 5 bases, and 9 bases stayed unmatched. The CDR3 is 15 amino acids. The chain's CDR3 is CASSLTGGYMETQYF. The CDR3 nucleotides read TGTGCCAGCAGTTTGACCGGGGGGTATATGGAGACCCAGTACTTC.

This clonotype appeared many times. V usage is TRBV6-1 and J usage is TRBJ1-2; unclear D gene. Germline V CDR1 and CDR2: MNHNS, SASEGT. V shed 6 bases and J shed 1 base, with 15 bases lying between them. The CDR3 runs 15 residues. The CDR3 protein is CASRPGRTNNYGYTF. CDR3 bases: TGTGCCAGCAGGCCCGGACGGACTAATAACTATGGCTACACCTTC.

Notes on this clonotype: One end of the junction is discordant with germline, which a read error may explain. The chain combines TRBV27 with TRBJ1-1; 7 bases map to TRBD1. From germline, CDR1 is MNHEY and CDR2 SMNVEV (reference sequence). The CDR3 covers 14 residues. The DNA for the CDR3 is TGTGTCAGCAGTTTAGACAGGGCGAACACTGAAGCTTTCTTT. Translating gives CVSSLDRANTEAFF.

This clonotype came up many times. The chain employs TRBV12-3 or TRBV12-4 and TRBJ1-2; 8 bases align to TRBD1. Losses at the gene ends were 5 bases for V and 8 bases for J; bases not matched to a gene: 10. This CDR3 is 14 amino acids long. CDR3 sequence reads: CASSPRGQGLGYTF. In nucleotides, the CDR3 is TGTGCCAGCAGTCCAAGAGGACAGGGTCTAGGCTACACCTTC.

This clonotype has ten or more counts. This sequence joins TRBV4-2 and TRBJ1-1; D unclear. V was clipped by 0 bases and J by 3 bases, with 8 bases between them. The germline V gene encodes CDR1 LGHNA and CDR2 YNFKEQ. The CDR3 has 14 amino acids. CDR3 protein: CASSQEAPYTEAFF. As DNA, the CDR3 is TGTGCCAGCAGCCAAGAGGCCCCGTACACTGAAGCTTTCTTT.

In this sample, this clonotype turned up many times. This chain links TRBV28 with TRBJ2-1; 10 bases line up with TRBD1. CDR3 length: 18 amino acids. Unmatched junction bases numbered 9, after V lost 4 bases and J lost 0 bases. CDR1 is MDHEN, CDR2 SYDVKM, per germline. This CDR3 reads CASSSRTGGGSSYNEQFF. CDR3 in DNA: TGTGCCAGCAGTTCAAGGACAGGGGGAGGATCCTCCTACAATGAGCAGTTCTTC.

V gene TRBV7-9 combines with J gene TRBJ2-2; perhaps TRBD2 as D (6 bases). The CDR3 contains 19 residues. From germline, CDR1 is SEHNR and CDR2 FQNEAQ (reference sequence). Trimming removed 3 bases at V and 2 bases at J, with 22 bases between. The CDR3 DNA follows: TGTGCCAGCAGCTTTAATTCGGGACTCTACACGGGAAACACCGGGGAGCTGTTTTTT. This sequence encodes CASSFNSGLYTGNTGELFF.

This clonotype was recorded at least ten times. The chain joins TRBV11-2 to TRBJ2-2; 10 bases line up with TRBD2. V lost 2 bases, J lost 4 bases, and 4 bases stayed unmatched. Germline values: CDR1 SGHAT, CDR2 FQNNGV. The length of the CDR3 is 16 residues. The CDR3 sequence is CASSLISSGSTGELFF. As DNA, the CDR3 is TGTGCCAGCAGCTTAATTTCTAGCGGGAGCACCGGGGAGCTGTTTTTT.

This chain uses TRBV5-1 with TRBJ2-4; D is perhaps TRBD1 (5 bases). Germline-derived CDR1 and CDR2 are SGHRS and YFSETQ. The CDR3 has 16 residues. V gave up 3 bases and J gave up 0 bases, with 13 bases separating them. DNA for the CDR3: TGCGCCAGCAGCTCGACAGCACCCCTAGCCAAAAACATTCAGTACTTC. It is translated as CASSSTAPLAKNIQYF.

This clonotype was recorded at least ten times. V gene TRBV10-2 combines with J gene TRBJ2-5, with 9 bases that match TRBD2. The CDR3 runs 16 residues. Germline CDR1 and CDR2: WSHSY and SAAADI. V dropped 6 bases and J dropped 4; count of bases not matched to a gene: 12. In DNA, the CDR3 is TGCGCCAGCAGCCTAAATATGGCGGGAGGGGGAGAGACCCAGTACTTC. Amino acid sequence: CASSLNMAGGGETQYF.

In its sample, this clonotype was seen a few times. The chain is built from TRBV24-1 and TRBJ2-5, with a weak D call TRBD2 (5 bases). Germline assignment: CDR1 KGHDR and CDR2 SFDVKD. The CDR3 runs 15 residues. The V gene lost 2 bases and the J gene lost 9 bases, with 18 bases spanning the gap. Written as DNA, the CDR3 is TGTGCCACCAGTGATTCCGGACGGGATACGACGTCCCAGTACTTC. Residues: CATSDSGRDTTSQYF.

This clonotype was counted ten times or more. The V and J genes are TRBV12-5 and TRBJ2-1; the D gene is possibly TRBD1 (5 bases). The CDR3 spans 19 residues. The V end was cut by 0 bases, the J end by 3 bases, with 21 bases between. Germline loops: CDR1 LGHNT, CDR2 FRNRAP. CDR3 nucleotides: TGTGCTAGTGGTTTGGTACTCCAATCCCACAGGACGGGCTACAATGAGCAGTTCTTC. The encoded protein is CASGLVLQSHRTGYNEQFF.